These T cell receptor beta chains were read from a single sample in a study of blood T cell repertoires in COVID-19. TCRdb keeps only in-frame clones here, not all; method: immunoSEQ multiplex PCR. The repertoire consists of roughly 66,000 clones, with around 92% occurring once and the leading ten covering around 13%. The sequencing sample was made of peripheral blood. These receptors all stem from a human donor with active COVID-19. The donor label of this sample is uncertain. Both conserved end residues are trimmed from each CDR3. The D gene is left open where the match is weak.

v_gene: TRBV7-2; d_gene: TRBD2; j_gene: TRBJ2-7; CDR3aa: ASSPVAGVSSYEQY
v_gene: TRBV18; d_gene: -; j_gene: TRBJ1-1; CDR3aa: ASSPNGENTEAF
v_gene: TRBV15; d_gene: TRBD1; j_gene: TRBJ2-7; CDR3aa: ATSRDPWQGVHEQY
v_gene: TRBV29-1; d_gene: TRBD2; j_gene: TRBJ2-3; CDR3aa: SGTRGGTDTQY
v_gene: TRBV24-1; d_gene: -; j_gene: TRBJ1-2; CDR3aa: ATSAPDRGGNYGYT
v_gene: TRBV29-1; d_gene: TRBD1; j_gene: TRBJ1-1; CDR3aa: SFGTGDTEAF
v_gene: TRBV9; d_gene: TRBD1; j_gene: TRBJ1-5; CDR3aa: ASSAGGESNQPQH
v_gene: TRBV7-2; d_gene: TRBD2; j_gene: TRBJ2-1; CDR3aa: ASSVTSGIGEQF
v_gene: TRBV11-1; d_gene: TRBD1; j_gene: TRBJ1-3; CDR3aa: ASSFSDRDRNTIY
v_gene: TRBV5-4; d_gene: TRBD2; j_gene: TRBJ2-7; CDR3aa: ASSPGLAGGPRDEQY
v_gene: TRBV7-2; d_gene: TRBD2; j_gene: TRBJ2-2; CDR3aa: ASSVAGGGTGELF
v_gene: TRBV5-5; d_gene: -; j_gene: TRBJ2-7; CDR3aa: ASSLTTYEQH
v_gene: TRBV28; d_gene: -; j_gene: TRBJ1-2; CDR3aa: ASSRQVYGYT
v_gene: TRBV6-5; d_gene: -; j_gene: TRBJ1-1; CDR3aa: ASSYGSNTEAF
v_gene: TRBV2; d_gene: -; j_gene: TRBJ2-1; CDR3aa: ASSEPLFNEQF
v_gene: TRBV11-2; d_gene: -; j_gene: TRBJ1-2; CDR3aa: ASSPRGGKRGLYGYT
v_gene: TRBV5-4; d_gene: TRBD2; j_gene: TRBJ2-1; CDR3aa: ASSLGETSGAREQF
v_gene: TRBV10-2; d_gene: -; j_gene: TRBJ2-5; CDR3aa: ASSGQGNGQETQY
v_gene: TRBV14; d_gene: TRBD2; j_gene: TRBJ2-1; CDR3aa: ASSPPAGGLYNEQF
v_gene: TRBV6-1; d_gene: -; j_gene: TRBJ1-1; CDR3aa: ASSEWTGRNTEAF
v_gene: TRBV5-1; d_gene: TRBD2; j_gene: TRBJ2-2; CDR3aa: ASSFASGSVGELF
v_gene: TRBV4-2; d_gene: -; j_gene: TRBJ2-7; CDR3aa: ASSDPGGSSYEQY
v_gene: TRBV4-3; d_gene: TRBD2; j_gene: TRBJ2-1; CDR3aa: ASSQKLGEGFYNEQF
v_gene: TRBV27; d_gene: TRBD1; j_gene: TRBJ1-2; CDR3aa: ASSPQGDNYGYT
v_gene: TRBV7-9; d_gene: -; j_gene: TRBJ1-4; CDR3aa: ASSLSSSEKLF